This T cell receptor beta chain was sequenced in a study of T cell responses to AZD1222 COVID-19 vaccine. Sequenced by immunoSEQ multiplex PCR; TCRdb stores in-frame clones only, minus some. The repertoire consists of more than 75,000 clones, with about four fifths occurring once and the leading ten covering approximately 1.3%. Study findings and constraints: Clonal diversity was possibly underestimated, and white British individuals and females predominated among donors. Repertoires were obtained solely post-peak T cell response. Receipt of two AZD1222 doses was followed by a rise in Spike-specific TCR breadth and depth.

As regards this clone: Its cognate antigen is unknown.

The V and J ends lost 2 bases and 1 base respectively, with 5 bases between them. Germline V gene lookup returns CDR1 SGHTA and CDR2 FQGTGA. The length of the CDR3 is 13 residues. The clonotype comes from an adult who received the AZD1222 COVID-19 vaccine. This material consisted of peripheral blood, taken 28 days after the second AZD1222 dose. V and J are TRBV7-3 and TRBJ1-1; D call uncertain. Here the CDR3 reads CASSLAENTEAFF. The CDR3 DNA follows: TGTGCCAGCAGCTTAGCTGAGAACACTGAAGCTTTCTTT.